This entry describes one T cell receptor (beta chain). The data belong to a study of blood T cell repertoires in COVID-19. Study-wide background: Acute and convalescent COVID-19 specimens originated in the United States, Italy and Spain.

Some clones are missing from TCRdb's copy, which holds only in-frame ones; the method was immunoSEQ multiplex PCR. The repertoire consists of 95,000 to 100,000 clones, with around 85% occurring once and the leading ten covering approximately 2%. V was clipped by 8 bases and J by 4 bases; unmatched bases: 17. Germline CDR1 and CDR2: MDHEN and SYDVKM. The CDR3 has 19 amino acids. Sequenced material: peripheral blood. This TCR was sampled from a woman aged 70-85 years with active or convalescent COVID-19. This chain uses TRBV28 with TRBJ2-7, with 16 bases that match TRBD2. CDR3 in amino acids: CASPIIRGTSGRAPYEQYF. CDR3 nucleotides: TGTGCCAGCCCCATTATAAGAGGGACTAGCGGGAGGGCCCCGTACGAGCAGTACTTC.